The clone carrying this T cell receptor (beta chain) was detected only a few times. Its specificity is not known. Trimming removed 1 base at V and 2 bases at J, with 12 bases between. This CDR3 has 16 amino acids. Germline CDR1 SGHTA, CDR2 FQGNSA. The data were taken from a study of beta chain features in type 1 diabetes. The entirety of the isolated RNA underwent reverse transcription, so expressed TCRB transcripts were sequenced. The repertoire was sequenced with immunoSEQ multiplex PCR; TCRdb's copy has only in-frame clones and lacks some. In the table there are over 600,000 clones, roughly 12% of which are singletons. Study outcomes and limitations: Across all four CD4+ subsets, people with type 1 diabetes showed modestly shorter TCRB CDR3s. Cells carrying high TCR expression could end up over-represented when cDNA is sequenced.

The TCR was taken from a man between 25 and 39 years old with type 1 diabetes. This chain connects TRBV7-2 to TRBJ1-5, with D possibly matching TRBD1 (5 bases). The sample taken for sequencing was naive CD4+ T cells from blood. The CDR3 DNA follows: TGTGCCAGCAGCTTAGGCAGGGTGCGGGGCAATCAGCCCCAGCATTTT. Its protein is CASSLGRVRGNQPQHF.